What follows are 21 T cell receptor beta chains derived from one specimen sequenced in a study of T-cell memory formation after mild COVID-19. MiXCR was run by TCRdb on the 5' RACE reads, yielding one entry per CDR3 protein. The profile shows over 120,000 distinct CDR3 sequences, 25% of them singletons. Sample: PBMCs or a T cell subset sorted from them (not recorded which). The receptors derive from an adult woman who had mild COVID-19 (a few samples of this study predate the infection). Cell type and time point are not known.

The chain carries TRBV5-6 and TRBJ1-2; D might be TRBD1 (5 bases). Trimming took off 4 bases at V and 3 bases at J, with 13 bases between the two ends. There are 14 residues in the CDR3. Germline assignment: CDR1 SGHDT and CDR2 YYEEEE. CDR3 nucleotides: TGTGCCAGCAGCGAAGGACAAGCTTACTATGGCTACACCTTC. Residues: CASSEGQAYYGYTF.

The chain recombines TRBV6-5 with TRBJ2-2; D unresolved. The V gene lost 6 bases and the J gene lost 0 bases, with 11 bases spanning the gap. Germline CDR1 is MNHEY and CDR2 is SVGAGI. The CDR3 runs to 15 residues. The CDR3 nucleotides read TGTGCCAGCAGCAAACAAGCCGCGAACACCGGGGAGCTGTTTTTT. Its translation: CASSKQAANTGELFF.

This clonotype has only a few counts. The gene calls are TRBV27 and TRBJ1-5; D remains unclear. Germline values: CDR1 MNHEY, CDR2 SMNVEV (reference sequence). The CDR3 has 11 residues. V was shortened by 8 bases and J by 8 bases, with 10 bases between the two germline ends. CDR3 sequence: CASGVLEPQHF. CDR3 nucleotide sequence: TGTGCCAGCGGCGTTCTTGAGCCCCAGCATTTT.

This clonotype has just a few counts. V and J are TRBV13 and TRBJ2-1, with 9 bases matching TRBD2. Germline lookup yields CDR1 PRHDT and CDR2 FYEKMQ (reference sequence). The CDR3 spans 19 residues. V lost 4 bases and J lost 0; bases outside the gene matches: 13. The CDR3 spells CASSSQSRLADSSYNEQFF. CDR3 coding DNA: TGTGCCAGCAGCTCCCAATCGAGACTAGCGGACAGCTCCTACAATGAGCAGTTCTTC.

This clonotype has ten or more counts. The genes are TRBV20-1 and TRBJ2-7; TRBD2 agrees at 10 bases. Germline V gene data show CDR1 as DFQATT and CDR2 as SNEGSKA (reference sequence). This CDR3 is 13 amino acids long. Germline trimming cut 5 bases from V and 3 bases from J; bases unmatched to any gene: 4. CDR3 bases: TGCAGTGCTCCCGGGACTAGCGACTACGAGCAGTACTTC. It codes for CSAPGTSDYEQYF.

The rearrangement links TRBV12-3 or TRBV12-4 to TRBJ1-5; 7 nucleotides match TRBD1. The V gene end was trimmed by 6 bases and the J gene end by 5 bases; junction bases not matched to a gene: 4. The CDR3 contains 13 residues. CDR3 DNA sequence: TGTGCCAGCAGCCAGGGGGGAGATCAGCCCCAGCATTTT. As protein: CASSQGGDQPQHF.

This clonotype has more than one count but fewer than ten. The CDR3 reads CAISGGNQRGETQYF. CDR3 sequence (DNA): TGTGCCATCAGTGGGGGGAACCAACGGGGAGAGACCCAGTACTTC. The gene calls are TRBV10-3 and TRBJ2-5; D is possibly TRBD1 or TRBD2 (5 bases each). V was clipped by 4 bases and J by 4 bases, with 16 bases between them. Germline V gene lookup returns CDR1 ENHRY and CDR2 SYGVKD. The CDR3 covers 15 residues.

This clonotype was detected many times. The chain links TRBV24-1 to TRBJ2-1; no firm D call. CDR1 and CDR2 (germline): KGHDR, SFDVKD. V lost 3 bases to trimming and J lost 0 bases, with 14 bases between them. The length of the CDR3 is 17 residues. DNA of the CDR3: TGTGCCACCAGTGATCCCCTGGCCGGCTACTCCTACAATGAGCAGTTCTTC. This sequence encodes CATSDPLAGYSYNEQFF.

This chain connects TRBV27 to TRBJ2-6; 8 positions match TRBD1. CDR3 size: 18 residues. Germline V gene data show CDR1 as MNHEY and CDR2 as SMNVEV (reference sequence). V lost 6 bases and J lost 2; bases outside the gene matches: 12. CDR3 in DNA: TGTGCCAGCAGCCCAGGGGGCCCAACTGAGACTGGGGCCAACGTCCTGACTTTC. It encodes CASSPGGPTETGANVLTF.

This clonotype was counted a few times. This chain links TRBV5-1 with TRBJ2-7; D gene uncertain. Germline-derived CDR1 and CDR2 are SGHRS and YFSETQ. V lost 0 bases and J 2 bases, leaving 6 bases between the germline ends. The CDR3 sequence is 13 residues long. CDR3 residues: CASSLGSAYEQYF. The CDR3, as DNA: TGCGCCAGCAGCTTGGGCAGCGCCTACGAGCAGTACTTC.

The genes are TRBV7-9 and TRBJ1-4, with 9 bases aligning to TRBD1. This CDR3 is built from 16 residues. The germline CDR1 and CDR2 sequences are SEHNR and FQNEAQ (reference sequence). V lost 5 bases to trimming and J lost 4 bases; unmatched junction nucleotides: 8. This chain's CDR3 is CASSHSGDRDNEKLFF. The CDR3 DNA reads TGTGCCAGCAGCCATAGCGGGGACAGGGATAATGAAAAACTGTTTTTT.

The V gene is TRBV20-1, the J gene TRBJ2-7; weak D call: TRBD2 (6 bases). This CDR3 is built from 12 residues. Deletions cut 5 bases from V and 0 bases from J, with 8 bases between. Germline V gene lookup returns CDR1 DFQATT and CDR2 SNEGSKA (reference sequence). This CDR3 reads CSAGGVSYEQYF. CDR3 nucleotides: TGCAGTGCTGGCGGGGTCTCCTACGAGCAGTACTTC.

The chain employs TRBV19 and TRBJ1-4; 7 bases fit TRBD1. CDR3 size: 12 residues. V lost 4 bases to trimming and J lost 13 bases; unmatched junction nucleotides: 6. From germline, CDR1 is LNHDA and CDR2 SQIVND (reference sequence). DNA of the CDR3: TGTGCCAGTAGTACACAGGGGAGTCGACTGTTTTTT. This codes for CASSTQGSRLFF.

In the case of this clonotype: Possible read error: a much larger clone is one base away. CDR3: CASILVGVNTGELFF. The DNA for the CDR3 is TGTGCCAGCATCTTAGTCGGAGTAAACACCGGGGAGCTGTTTTTT. This rearrangement joins TRBV7-9 to TRBJ2-2; D ambiguous. CDR3 length: 15 amino acids. Germline loops: CDR1 SEHNR, CDR2 FQNEAQ (reference sequence). Supplemented by reference TRBV7-9 and TRBJ2-2, the full variable domain reads DTGVSQNPRHKITKRGQNVTFRCDPISEHNRLYWYRQTLGQGPEFLTYFQNEAQLEKSRLLSDRFSAERPKGSFSTLEIQRTEQGDSAMYLCASILVGVNTGELFFGEGSRLTVL.

This clonotype was observed a few times. V is TRBV7-9 and J is TRBJ2-5, with 9 bases identical to TRBD1. CDR3 length: 15 residues. In germline, CDR1 is SEHNR, CDR2 FQNEAQ (reference sequence). The V gene end was trimmed by 4 bases and the J gene end by 5 bases; junction bases not matched to a gene: 8. CDR3 in DNA: TGTGCCAGCAGCTCAGGGGGGACAGGGATGGAGACCCAGTACTTC. It yields the protein CASSSGGTGMETQYF.

This clonotype came up a few times. V usage is TRBV29-1 and J usage is TRBJ2-2, with D unresolved. Germline V CDR1 and CDR2: SQVTM, ANQGSEA. This CDR3 spans 15 amino acids. V dropped 2 bases and J dropped 4 bases, with 14 bases sitting between them. CDR3 region: CSVESGPAGTGELFF. CDR3 in DNA: TGCAGCGTTGAATCGGGTCCAGCTGGCACCGGGGAGCTGTTTTTT.

The chain carries TRBV6-2 or TRBV6-3 and TRBJ2-7; the D gene is possibly TRBD2 (6 bases). The CDR3 runs to 16 residues. V lost 0 bases and J 3 bases, leaving 15 bases between the germline ends. Germline CDR1 is MNHEY and CDR2 is SVGEGT. The CDR3 coding sequence is TGTGCCAGCAGTTACTCGAAAGTAGGACTATACTACGAGCAGTACTTC. Translating gives CASSYSKVGLYYEQYF.

In this sample, this clonotype turned up a few times. The chain combines TRBV7-8 with TRBJ2-3; a weak D match, TRBD2 (5 bases). The CDR3 covers 14 residues. Looked up from germline, CDR1 is SGHVS and CDR2 is FQNEAQ. The V end lost 3 bases, the J end lost 0 bases, and 7 bases lay between the germline ends. Here the CDR3 reads CASSFPGSTDTQYF. The CDR3 coding sequence is TGTGCCAGCAGCTTTCCGGGGAGCACAGATACGCAGTATTTT.

The chain combines TRBV20-1 with TRBJ2-7; TRBD2 matches at 9 bases. The V gene end was trimmed by 0 bases and the J gene end by 2 bases; junction bases not matched to a gene: 5. CDR3 length: 15 amino acids. Germline V gives CDR1 DFQATT, CDR2 SNEGSKA (reference sequence). This CDR3 is CSARDTSGHTYEQYF. CDR3 bases: TGCAGTGCTAGAGATACTAGCGGGCATACCTACGAGCAGTACTTC.

This clonotype appeared a few times. The chain links TRBV20-1 to TRBJ2-1, with TRBD2 identical over 7 bases. The CDR3 length is 16 residues. The ends lost 0 bases at V and 3 bases at J; junction bases unmatched: 8. The germline gives CDR1 DFQATT, CDR2 SNEGSKA (reference sequence). This chain's CDR3 is CSARDRRDYLYNEQFF. CDR3 nucleotide sequence: TGCAGTGCTAGAGATAGGAGGGACTATCTCTACAATGAGCAGTTCTTC.

This clonotype was observed a handful of times. The chain employs TRBV29-1 and TRBJ2-1; 7 nucleotides agree with TRBD1. Unmatched junction bases numbered 16, after V lost 6 bases and J lost 5 bases. Germline V gives CDR1 SQVTM, CDR2 ANQGSEA. The CDR3 covers 16 residues. In DNA, the CDR3 is TGCAGCGTCACTGCAACCCGGGACAGAGAACACAATGAGCAGTTCTTC. It is translated as CSVTATRDREHNEQFF.